The present entry profiles one T cell receptor (beta chain) with its context. CDR3 length: 15 amino acids. The germline V gene encodes CDR1 SGDLS and CDR2 YYNGEE. Trimming stripped 0 bases from V and 3 bases from J, with 12 bases between. The record originates from a study of beta chain features in type 1 diabetes. What was sequenced were expressed TCRB transcripts, since all of the isolated RNA had been reverse transcribed. Assay: immunoSEQ multiplex PCR; the TCRdb copy retains only in-frame clones and omits some. Here the sample spans over 500,000 clones, 15% to 17% being singletons. The sample consisted of naive CD4+ T cells from blood. This receptor was identified in a man aged 18 to 30 in good health. This chain connects TRBV9 to TRBJ1-2; D might be TRBD1 (5 bases). As DNA, the CDR3 is TGTGCCAGCAGCGTAGCTGGTCCGGGGCACTATGGCTACACCTTC. Protein sequence: CASSVAGPGHYGYTF.